Only one count was recorded for the clone carrying this TCR beta chain. What it binds is not known. This record belongs to a study of graft-versus-host responses after intestinal transplantation. CDR1 is LNHDA and CDR2 is SQIVND in the germline V gene (reference sequence). J gave up 4 bases and V 7 bases, and 6 bases lay outside the gene matches. The CDR3 covers 13 residues. The repertoire was sequenced with immunoSEQ multiplex PCR; TCRdb's copy has only in-frame clones and lacks some. This sample has tens of thousands of clones; 80% to 95% occur once, and the top ten carry 0.3% to 0.35%. Study results and limitations: Investigators detected GvH clones in recipient marrow, with some emerging earlier in ileum or blood.

This chain uses TRBV19 with TRBJ1-2, with 7 bases that match TRBD1. The specimen was unstimulated CD4+ T cells sorted from spleen or lymph node cells, collected before intestinal transplant. The source is a human donor who received an intestinal transplant. Here the CDR3 reads CASIDRVGYGYTF. CDR3 nucleotide sequence: TGTGCCAGTATTGACAGGGTAGGCTATGGCTACACCTTC.